This TCR beta chain was identified during a study of blood T cell repertoires in COVID-19. Study overall: From T cells, B-cell-depleted T cells, or PBMCs came the material, which was cDNA or gDNA.

How the authors handled the data: It was from reference gene primer amplification that nucleated cell counts were estimated. Repertoires were generated with immunoSEQ multiplex PCR, while TCRdb's copy carries only in-frame clones and drops some. V, J and clone size derive from that table, while D and trimming were established from the DNA sequence. The table has over 150,000 clones, less than 80% seen once. Germline lookup yields CDR1 MDHEN and CDR2 SYDVKM. CDR3 length: 13 amino acids. The sequenced sample consisted of peripheral blood. The receptor was isolated from a woman between 45 and 60 years old with acute or convalescent COVID-19. This sequence joins TRBV28 and TRBJ1-4; D is perhaps TRBD1 (5 bases). Written as DNA, the CDR3 is TGTGCTAACTCTGGGGGAGGAGATGAAAAACTGTTTTTT. It translates to CANSGGGDEKLFF.